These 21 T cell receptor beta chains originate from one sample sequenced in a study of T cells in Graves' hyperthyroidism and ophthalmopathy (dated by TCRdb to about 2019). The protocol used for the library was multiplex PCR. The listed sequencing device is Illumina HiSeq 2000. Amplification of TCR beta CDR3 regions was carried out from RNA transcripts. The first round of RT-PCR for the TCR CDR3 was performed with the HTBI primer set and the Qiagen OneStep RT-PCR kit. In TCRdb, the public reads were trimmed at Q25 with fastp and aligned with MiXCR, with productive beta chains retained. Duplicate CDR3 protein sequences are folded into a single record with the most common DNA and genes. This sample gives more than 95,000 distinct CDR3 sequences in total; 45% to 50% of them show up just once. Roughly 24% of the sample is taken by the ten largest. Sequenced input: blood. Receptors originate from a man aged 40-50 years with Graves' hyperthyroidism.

CDR3 DNA sequence: TGTGCCAGCAGTGACAGGTCCGTTATGAGCACTGAAGCTTTCTTT. It encodes CASSDRSVMSTEAFF. This chain connects TRBV6-5 to TRBJ1-1; perhaps TRBD1 as D (6 bases). The germline CDR1 and CDR2 sequences are MNHEY and SVGAGI. V lost 5 bases to trimming and J lost 4 bases, with 17 bases between them. The CDR3 runs 15 residues.

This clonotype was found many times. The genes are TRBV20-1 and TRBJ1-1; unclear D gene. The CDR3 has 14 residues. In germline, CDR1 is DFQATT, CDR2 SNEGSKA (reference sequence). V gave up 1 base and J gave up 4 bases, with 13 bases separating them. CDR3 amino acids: CSARGYTGSTEAFF. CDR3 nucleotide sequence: TGCAGTGCTAGAGGGTACACGGGGTCCACTGAAGCTTTCTTT.

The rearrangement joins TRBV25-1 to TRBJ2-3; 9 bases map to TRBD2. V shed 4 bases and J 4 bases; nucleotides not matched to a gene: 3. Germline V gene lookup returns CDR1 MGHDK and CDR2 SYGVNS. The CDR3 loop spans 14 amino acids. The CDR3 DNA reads TGTGCCAGCAGTGCTAGACTAGCGGCAGATACGCAGTATTTT. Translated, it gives CASSARLAADTQYF.

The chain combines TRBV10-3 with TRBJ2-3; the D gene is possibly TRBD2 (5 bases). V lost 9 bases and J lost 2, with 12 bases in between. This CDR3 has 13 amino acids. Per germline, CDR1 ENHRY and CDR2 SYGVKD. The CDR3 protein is CAIRQDFTDTQYF. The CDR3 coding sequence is TGTGCCATAAGGCAGGACTTCACAGATACGCAGTATTTT.

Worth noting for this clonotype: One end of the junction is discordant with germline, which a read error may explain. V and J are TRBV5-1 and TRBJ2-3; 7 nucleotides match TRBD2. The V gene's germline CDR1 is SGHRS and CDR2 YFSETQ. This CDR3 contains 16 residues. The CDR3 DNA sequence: TGTGCCAGCAGCCAAGAGGCGCGGGGGAACACAGATACGCAGTATTTT. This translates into CASSQEARGNTDTQYF.

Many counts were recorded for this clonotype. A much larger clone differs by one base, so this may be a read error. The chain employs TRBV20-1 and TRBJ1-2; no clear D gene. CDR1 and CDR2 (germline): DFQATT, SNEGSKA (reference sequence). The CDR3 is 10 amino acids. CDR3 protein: CSAFQYGYAF. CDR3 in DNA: TGCAGTGCTTTCCAGTATGGCTACGCCTTC.

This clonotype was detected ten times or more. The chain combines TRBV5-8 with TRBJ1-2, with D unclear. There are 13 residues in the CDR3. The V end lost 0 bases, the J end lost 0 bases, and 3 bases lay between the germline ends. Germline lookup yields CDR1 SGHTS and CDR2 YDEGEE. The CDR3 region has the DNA TGTGCCAGCAGCTTGGATTCTAACTATGGCTACACCTTC. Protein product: CASSLDSNYGYTF.

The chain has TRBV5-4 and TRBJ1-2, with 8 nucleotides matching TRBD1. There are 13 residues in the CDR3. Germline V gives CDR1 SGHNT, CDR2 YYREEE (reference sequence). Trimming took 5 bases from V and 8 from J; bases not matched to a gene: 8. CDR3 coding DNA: TGTGCCAGCAGTGTTACAGGGGGGCAGGGCTACACCTTC. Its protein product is CASSVTGGQGYTF.

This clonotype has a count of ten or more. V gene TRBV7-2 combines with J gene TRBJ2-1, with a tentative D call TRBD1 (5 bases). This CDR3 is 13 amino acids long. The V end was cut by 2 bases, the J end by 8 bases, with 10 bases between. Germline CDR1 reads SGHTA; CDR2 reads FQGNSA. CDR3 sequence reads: CASSLLGADEQFF. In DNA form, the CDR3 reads TGTGCCAGCAGCTTATTAGGGGCCGATGAGCAGTTCTTC. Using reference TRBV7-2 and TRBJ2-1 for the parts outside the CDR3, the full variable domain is GAGVSQSPSNKVTEKGKDVELRCDPISGHTALYWYRQSLGQGLEFLIYFQGNSAPDKSGLPSDRFSAERTGGSVSTLTIQRTQQEDSAVYLCASSLLGADEQFFGPGTRLTVL.

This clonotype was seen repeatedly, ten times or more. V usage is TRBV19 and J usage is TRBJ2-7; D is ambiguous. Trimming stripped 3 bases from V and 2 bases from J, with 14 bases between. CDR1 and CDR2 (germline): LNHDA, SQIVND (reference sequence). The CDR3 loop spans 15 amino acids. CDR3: CASSMVVRATYEQYF. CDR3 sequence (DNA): TGTGCCAGTAGTATGGTCGTCAGAGCAACCTACGAGCAGTACTTC.

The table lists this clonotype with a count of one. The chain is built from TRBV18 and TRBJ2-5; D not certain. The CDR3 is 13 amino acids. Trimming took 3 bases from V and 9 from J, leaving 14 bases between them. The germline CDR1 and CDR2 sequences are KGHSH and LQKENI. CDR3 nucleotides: TGTGCCAGCTCACCGGCAGACAATCAGCCCCAGTACTTC. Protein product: CASSPADNQPQYF.

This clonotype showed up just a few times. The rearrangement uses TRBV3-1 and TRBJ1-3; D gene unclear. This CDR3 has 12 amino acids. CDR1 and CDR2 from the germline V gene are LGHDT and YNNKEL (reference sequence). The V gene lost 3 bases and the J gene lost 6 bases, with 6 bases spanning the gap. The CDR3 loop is CASSHGENTIYF. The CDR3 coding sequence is TGTGCCAGCAGCCATGGGGAAAACACCATATATTTT.

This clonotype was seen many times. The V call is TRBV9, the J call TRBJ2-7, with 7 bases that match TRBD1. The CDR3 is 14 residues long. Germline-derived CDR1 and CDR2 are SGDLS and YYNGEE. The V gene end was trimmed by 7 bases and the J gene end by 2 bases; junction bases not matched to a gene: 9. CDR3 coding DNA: TGTGCCAGCTCCCTCGGACAGGATGCCTACGAGCAGTACTTC. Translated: CASSLGQDAYEQYF.

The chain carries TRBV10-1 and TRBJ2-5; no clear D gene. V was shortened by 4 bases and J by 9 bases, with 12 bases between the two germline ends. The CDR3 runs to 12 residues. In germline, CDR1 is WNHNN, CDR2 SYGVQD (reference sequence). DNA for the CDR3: TGCGCCAGCAGTGCGACTGGGCAGCCCCAGTACTTC. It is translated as CASSATGQPQYF.

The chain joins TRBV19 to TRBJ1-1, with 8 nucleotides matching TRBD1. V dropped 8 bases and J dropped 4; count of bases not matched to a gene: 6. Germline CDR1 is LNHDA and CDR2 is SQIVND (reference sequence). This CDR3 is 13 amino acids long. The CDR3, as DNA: TGTGCCAGTGAAGGACAGGGTGGCACTGAAGCTTTCTTT. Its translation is CASEGQGGTEAFF.

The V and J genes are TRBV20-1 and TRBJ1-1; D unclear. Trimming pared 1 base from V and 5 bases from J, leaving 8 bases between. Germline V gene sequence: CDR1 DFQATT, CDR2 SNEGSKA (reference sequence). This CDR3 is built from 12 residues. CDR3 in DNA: TGCAGTGCTAGAGTAGGGAGGACTGAAGCTTTCTTT. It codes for CSARVGRTEAFF.

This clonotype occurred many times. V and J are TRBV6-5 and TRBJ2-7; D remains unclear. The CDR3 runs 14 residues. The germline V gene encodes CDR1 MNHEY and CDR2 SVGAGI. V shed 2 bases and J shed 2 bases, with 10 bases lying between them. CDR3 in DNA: TGTGCCAGCAGTTACGGGAACACTCCCTACGAGCAGTACTTC. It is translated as CASSYGNTPYEQYF.

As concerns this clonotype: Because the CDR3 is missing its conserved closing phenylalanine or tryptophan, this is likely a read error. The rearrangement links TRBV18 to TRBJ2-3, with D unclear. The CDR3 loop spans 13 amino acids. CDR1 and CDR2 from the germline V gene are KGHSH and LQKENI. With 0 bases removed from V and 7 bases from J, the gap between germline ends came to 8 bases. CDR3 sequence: CASSPPSGNTQYL. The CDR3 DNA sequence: TGTGCCAGCTCACCACCAAGTGGGAATACGCAGTATCTT.

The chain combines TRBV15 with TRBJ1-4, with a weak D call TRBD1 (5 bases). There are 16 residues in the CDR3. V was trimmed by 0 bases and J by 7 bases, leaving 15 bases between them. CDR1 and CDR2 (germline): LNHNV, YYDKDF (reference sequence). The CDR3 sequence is CATSRDGRAGTEKLFF. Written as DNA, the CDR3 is TGTGCCACCAGCAGAGATGGGAGGGCCGGGACTGAAAAACTGTTTTTT. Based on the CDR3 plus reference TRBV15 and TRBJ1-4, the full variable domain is DAMVIQNPRYQVTQFGKPVTLSCSQTLNHNVMYWYQQKSSQAPKLLFHYYDKDFNNEADTPDNFQSRRPNTSFCFLDIRSPGLGDTAMYLCATSRDGRAGTEKLFFGSGTQLSVL.

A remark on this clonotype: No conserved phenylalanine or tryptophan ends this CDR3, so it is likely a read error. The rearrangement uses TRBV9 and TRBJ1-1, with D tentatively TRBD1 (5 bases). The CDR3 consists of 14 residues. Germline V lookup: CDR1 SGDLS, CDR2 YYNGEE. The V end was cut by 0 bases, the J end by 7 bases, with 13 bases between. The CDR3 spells CASSVGGGMDEAFS. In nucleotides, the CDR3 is TGTGCCAGCAGCGTAGGTGGGGGGATGGATGAAGCTTTCTCT.

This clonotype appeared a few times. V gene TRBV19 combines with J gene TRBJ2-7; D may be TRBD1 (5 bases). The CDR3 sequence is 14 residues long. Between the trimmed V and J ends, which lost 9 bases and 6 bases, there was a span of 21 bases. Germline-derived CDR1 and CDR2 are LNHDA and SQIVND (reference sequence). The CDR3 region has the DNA TGTGCCAGCTCACCGGGTTCAGGGCCGCCCGAGCAGTACTTC. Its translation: CASSPGSGPPEQYF.